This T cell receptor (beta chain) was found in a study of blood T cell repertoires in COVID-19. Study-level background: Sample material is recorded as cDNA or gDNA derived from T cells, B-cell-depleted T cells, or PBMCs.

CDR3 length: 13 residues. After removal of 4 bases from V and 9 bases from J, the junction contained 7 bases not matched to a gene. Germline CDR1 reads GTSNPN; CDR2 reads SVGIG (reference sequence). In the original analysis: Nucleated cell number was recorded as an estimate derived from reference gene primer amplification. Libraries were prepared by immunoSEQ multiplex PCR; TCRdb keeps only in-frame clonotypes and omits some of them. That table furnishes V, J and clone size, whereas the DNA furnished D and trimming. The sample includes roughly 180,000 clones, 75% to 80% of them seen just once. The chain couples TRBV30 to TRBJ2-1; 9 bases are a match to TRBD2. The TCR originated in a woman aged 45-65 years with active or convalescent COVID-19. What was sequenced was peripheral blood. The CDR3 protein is CAWMTSGAGEQFF. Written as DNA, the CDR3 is TGTGCCTGGATGACTAGCGGAGCTGGTGAGCAGTTCTTC.